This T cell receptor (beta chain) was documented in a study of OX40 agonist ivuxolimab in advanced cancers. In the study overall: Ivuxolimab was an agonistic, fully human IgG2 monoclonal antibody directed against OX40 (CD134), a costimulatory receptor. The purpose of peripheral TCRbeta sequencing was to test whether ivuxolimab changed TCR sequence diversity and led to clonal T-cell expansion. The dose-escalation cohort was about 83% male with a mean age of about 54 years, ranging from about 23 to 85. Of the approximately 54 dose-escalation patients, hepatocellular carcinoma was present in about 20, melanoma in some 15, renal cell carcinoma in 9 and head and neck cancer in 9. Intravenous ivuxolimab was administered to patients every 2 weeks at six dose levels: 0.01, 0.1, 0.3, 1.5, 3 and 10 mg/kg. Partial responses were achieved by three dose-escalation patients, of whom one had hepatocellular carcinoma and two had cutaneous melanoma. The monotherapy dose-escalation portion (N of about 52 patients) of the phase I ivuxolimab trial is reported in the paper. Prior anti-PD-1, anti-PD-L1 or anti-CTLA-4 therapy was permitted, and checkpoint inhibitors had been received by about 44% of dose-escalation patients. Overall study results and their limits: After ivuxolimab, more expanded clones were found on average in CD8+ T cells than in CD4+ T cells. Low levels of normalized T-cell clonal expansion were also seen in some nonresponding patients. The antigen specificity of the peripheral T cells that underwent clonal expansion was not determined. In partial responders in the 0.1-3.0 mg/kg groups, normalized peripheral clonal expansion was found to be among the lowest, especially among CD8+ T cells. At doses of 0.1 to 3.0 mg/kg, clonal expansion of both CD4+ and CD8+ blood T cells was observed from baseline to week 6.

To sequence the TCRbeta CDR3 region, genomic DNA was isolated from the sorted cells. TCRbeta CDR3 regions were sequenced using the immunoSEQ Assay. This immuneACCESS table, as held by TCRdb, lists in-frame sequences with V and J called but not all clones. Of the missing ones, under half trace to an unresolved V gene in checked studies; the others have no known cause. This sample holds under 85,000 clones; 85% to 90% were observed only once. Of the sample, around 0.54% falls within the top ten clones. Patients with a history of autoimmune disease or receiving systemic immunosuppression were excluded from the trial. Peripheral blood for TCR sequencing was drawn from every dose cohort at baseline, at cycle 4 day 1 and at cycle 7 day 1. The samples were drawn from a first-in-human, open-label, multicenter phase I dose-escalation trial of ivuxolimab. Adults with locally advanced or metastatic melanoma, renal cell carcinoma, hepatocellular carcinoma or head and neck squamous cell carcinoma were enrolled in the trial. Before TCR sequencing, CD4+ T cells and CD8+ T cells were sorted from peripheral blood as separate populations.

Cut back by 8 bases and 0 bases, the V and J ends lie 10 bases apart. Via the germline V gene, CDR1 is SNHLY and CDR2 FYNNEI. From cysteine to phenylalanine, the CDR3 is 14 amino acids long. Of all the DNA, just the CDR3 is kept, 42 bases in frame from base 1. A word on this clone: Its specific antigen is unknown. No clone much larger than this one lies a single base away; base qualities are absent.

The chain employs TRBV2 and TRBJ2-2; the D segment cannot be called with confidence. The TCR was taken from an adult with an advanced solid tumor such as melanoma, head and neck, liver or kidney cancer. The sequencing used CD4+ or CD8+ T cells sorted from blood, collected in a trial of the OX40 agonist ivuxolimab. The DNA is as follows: TGTGCCAGCGGCAAACTTACGAACACCGGGGAGCTGTTTTTT. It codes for CASGKLTNTGELFF.